A selection of T cell receptor beta chains follows, all from one sample in a study of blood T cell repertoires in COVID-19. Generated by immunoSEQ multiplex PCR, the TCRdb table keeps only in-frame clones and is missing some. The data contain tens of thousands of clones, approximately 85% of them singletons. Sequenced: peripheral blood. The receptors were gathered from a human donor in a cohort sampled during active COVID-19. Each CDR3 is given without its conserved first and last residue. The order of the fields is V gene, J gene, CDR3 protein.

>TRBV6-6|TRBJ1-5
ASSRDRVPNSNQPQH
>TRBV4-3|TRBJ2-7
ASSQDVGGGISYEQY
>TRBV18|TRBJ1-2
ASSPPRGANYGYT
>TRBV7-3|TRBJ2-7
ASSLEPGQAYYEQY
>TRBV6-5|TRBJ2-7
ASSYLGGGEQY
>TRBV6-5|TRBJ2-3
ASSYVGGRADTQY
>TRBV28|TRBJ1-5
ASSFAGHGGSNQPQH
>TRBV29-1|TRBJ2-1
SVEGLADYNEQF
>TRBV5-6|TRBJ2-7
ASSEGQAFSYEQY
>TRBV6-5|TRBJ1-2
ASSDGGNGYT
>TRBV10-3|TRBJ1-2
AIRPGQGAYGYT
>TRBV4-2|TRBJ2-3
ASSPRTGGYGTDTQY
>TRBV5-1|TRBJ1-1
ASSQGQSTEAF
>TRBV5-8|TRBJ1-2
ASSLARGVNYGYT
>TRBV6-2/TRBV6-3|TRBJ2-3
ASSYSTGSPDTQY
>TRBV7-2|TRBJ2-7
ASSLGAGPMEQY
>TRBV19|TRBJ1-2
ASLGRGSGSYT